A selection of T cell receptor beta chains follows, all from one sample in a study of spatial heterogeneity in lung cancer. MiXCR, applied by TCRdb to the 5' RACE reads, yields one record per CDR3 protein. Seen here are roughly 4,300 distinct CDR3 sequences, approximately 9.5% observed once, and the top ten hold 46%. Source: PBMCs, taken at surgery. The receptors derive from a male donor with early-stage non-small cell lung cancer. Both conserved end residues are part of each CDR3. Fields, in order: V gene, CDR3 protein.

v_call: TRBV7-2
cdr3_aa: CASRRTDTGELFF

v_call: TRBV28
cdr3_aa: CASKGTSGTEYGYTF

v_call: TRBV5-1
cdr3_aa: CASSLSSGDQEQYF

v_call: TRBV18
cdr3_aa: CASSPPEQLAKNIQYF

v_call: TRBV5-6
cdr3_aa: CASSLGGFLASNQPQHF

v_call: TRBV4-2
cdr3_aa: CASSLAGGLGEKLFF

v_call: TRBV7-6
cdr3_aa: CASSLLPSSADTQYF

v_call: TRBV27
cdr3_aa: CASRPGPMNTEAFF

v_call: TRBV13
cdr3_aa: CASRPLGSGGPYEQYF

v_call: TRBV20-1
cdr3_aa: CSASPEGGETQYF

v_call: TRBV28
cdr3_aa: CASSPLVMVATGWELFF

v_call: TRBV29-1
cdr3_aa: CSVVATTDTQYF

v_call: TRBV5-6
cdr3_aa: CASSQGHGQETQYF

v_call: TRBV10-1
cdr3_aa: CASSAGHGNTDTQYF

v_call: TRBV11-2
cdr3_aa: CASSLYGDIYNEQFF